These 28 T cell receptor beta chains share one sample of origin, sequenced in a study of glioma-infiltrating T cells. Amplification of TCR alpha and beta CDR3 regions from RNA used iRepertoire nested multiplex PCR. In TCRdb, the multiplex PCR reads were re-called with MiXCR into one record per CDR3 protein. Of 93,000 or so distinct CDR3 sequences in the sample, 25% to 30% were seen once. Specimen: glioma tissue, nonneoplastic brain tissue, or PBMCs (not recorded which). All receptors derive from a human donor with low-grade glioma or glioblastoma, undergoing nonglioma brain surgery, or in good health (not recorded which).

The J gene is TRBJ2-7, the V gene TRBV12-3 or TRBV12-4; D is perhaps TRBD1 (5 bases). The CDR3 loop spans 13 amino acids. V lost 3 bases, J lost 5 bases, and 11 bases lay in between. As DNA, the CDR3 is TGTGCCAGCAGTTTTAGGGGTCCCCACGAGCAGTACTTC. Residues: CASSFRGPHEQYF.

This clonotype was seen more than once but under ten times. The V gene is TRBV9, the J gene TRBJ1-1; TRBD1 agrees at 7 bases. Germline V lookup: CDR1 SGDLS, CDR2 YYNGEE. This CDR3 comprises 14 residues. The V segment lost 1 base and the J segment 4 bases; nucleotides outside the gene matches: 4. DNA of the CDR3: TGTGCCAGCAGCGTAACAGGGGCTCCCACTGAAGCTTTCTTT. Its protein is CASSVTGAPTEAFF. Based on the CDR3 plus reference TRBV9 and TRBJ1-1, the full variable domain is DSGVTQTPKHLITATGQRVTLRCSPRSGDLSVYWYQQSLDQGLQFLIQYYNGEERAKGNILERFSAQQFPDLHSELNLSSLELGDSALYFCASSVTGAPTEAFFGQGTRLTVV.

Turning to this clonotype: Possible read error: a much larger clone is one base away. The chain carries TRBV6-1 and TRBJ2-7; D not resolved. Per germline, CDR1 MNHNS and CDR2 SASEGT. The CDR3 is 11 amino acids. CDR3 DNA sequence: TGTGCCGGCAGTGAACGGATTGAGCAGTACTTC. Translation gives CAGSERIEQYF.

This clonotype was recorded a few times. In DNA, the CDR3 is TGTGCCAGTAGTCCCGGCAGGGTTTATAGCAATCAGCCCCAGCATTTT. Amino acids: CASSPGRVYSNQPQHF. V usage is TRBV19 and J usage is TRBJ1-5, with D maybe TRBD1 (5 bases). Trimming stripped 5 bases from V and 0 bases from J, with 14 bases between. The CDR3 covers 16 residues. Germline V lookup: CDR1 LNHDA, CDR2 SQIVND (reference sequence).

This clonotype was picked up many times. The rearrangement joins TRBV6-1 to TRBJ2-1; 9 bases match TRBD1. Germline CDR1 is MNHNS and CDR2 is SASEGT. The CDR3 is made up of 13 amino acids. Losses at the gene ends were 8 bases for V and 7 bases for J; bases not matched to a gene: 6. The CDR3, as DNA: TGTGCCAGCGGCTACAGGGGGCGGAATGAGCAGTTCTTC. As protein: CASGYRGRNEQFF.

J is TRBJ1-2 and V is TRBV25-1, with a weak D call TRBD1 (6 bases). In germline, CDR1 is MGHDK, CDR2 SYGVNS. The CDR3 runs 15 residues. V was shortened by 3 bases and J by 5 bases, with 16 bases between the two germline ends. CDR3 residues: CASSDSRRTAYGYTF. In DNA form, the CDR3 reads TGTGCCAGCAGTGACTCCCGAAGGACAGCTTATGGCTACACCTTC.

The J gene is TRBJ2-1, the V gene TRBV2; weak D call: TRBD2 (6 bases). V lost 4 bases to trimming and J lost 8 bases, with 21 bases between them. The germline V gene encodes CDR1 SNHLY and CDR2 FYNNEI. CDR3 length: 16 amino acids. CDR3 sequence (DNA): TGTGCCAGCAGTGCTACCTCAAGTCGGAGGGGCGATGAGCAGTTCTTC. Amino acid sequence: CASSATSSRRGDEQFF.

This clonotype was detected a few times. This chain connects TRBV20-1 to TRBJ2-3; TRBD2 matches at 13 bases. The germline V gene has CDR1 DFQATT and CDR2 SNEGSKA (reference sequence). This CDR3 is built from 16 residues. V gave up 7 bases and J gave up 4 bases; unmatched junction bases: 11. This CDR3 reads CSVENQLAGGPDTQYF. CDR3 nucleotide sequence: TGCAGTGTAGAAAACCAACTAGCGGGGGGGCCAGATACGCAGTATTTT.

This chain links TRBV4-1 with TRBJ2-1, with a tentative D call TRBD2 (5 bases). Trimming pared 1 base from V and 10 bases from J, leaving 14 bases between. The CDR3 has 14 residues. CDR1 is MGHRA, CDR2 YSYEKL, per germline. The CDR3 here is CASSQGTGSGEQFF. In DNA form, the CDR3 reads TGCGCCAGCAGCCAAGGGACGGGATCAGGCGAGCAGTTCTTC.

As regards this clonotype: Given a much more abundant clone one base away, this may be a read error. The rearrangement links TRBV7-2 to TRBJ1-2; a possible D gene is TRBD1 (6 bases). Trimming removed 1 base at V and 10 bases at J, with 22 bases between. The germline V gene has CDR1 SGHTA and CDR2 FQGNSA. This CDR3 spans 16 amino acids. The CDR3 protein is CASSLGGAIHHNAYTF. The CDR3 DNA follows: TGTGCCAGCAGCTTAGGGGGGGCGATCCACCACAATGCCTACACCTTC. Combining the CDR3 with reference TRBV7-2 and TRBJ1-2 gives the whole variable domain GAGVSQSPSNKVTEKGKDVELRCDPISGHTALYWYRQSLGQGLEFLIYFQGNSAPDKSGLPSDRFSAERTGGSVSTLTIQRTQQEDSAVYLCASSLGGAIHHNAYTFGSGTRLTVV.

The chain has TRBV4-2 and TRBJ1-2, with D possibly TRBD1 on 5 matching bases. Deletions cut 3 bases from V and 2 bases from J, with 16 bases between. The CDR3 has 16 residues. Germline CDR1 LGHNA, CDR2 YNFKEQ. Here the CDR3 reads CASSQTFRVHNYGYTF. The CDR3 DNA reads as TGTGCCAGCAGCCAGACGTTCAGGGTTCACAACTATGGCTACACCTTC.

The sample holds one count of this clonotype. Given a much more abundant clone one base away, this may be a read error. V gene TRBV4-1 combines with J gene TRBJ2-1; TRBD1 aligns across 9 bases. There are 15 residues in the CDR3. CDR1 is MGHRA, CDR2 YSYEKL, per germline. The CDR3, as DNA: TGCGCCAGCAGCCCCTCACAGGGGGCGGTCGATGAGCAGTTGTTC. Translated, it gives CASSPSQGAVDEQLF.

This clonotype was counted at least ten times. CDR3 residues: CASSMERNSPLHF. Here the CDR3 DNA reads TGTGCCAGTAGTATGGAGCGTAATTCACCCCTCCACTTT. The J gene is TRBJ1-6, the V gene TRBV19; unclear D gene. There are 13 residues in the CDR3. Trimming cost V 3 bases and J 6 bases, with 6 bases left between them. Per germline, CDR1 LNHDA and CDR2 SQIVND (reference sequence). Combining the CDR3 with reference TRBV19 and TRBJ1-6 gives the whole variable domain DGGITQSPKYLFRKEGQNVTLSCEQNLNHDAMYWYRQDPGQGLRLIYYSQIVNDFQKGDIAEGYSVSREKKESFPLTVTSAQKNPTAFYLCASSMERNSPLHFGNGTRLTVT.

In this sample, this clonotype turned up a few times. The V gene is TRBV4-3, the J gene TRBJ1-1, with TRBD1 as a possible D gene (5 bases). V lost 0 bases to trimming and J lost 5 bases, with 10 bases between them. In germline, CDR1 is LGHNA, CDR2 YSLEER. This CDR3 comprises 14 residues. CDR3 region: CASSQDRGGTEAFF. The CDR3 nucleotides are TGCGCCAGCAGCCAAGATCGGGGGGGAACTGAAGCTTTCTTT.

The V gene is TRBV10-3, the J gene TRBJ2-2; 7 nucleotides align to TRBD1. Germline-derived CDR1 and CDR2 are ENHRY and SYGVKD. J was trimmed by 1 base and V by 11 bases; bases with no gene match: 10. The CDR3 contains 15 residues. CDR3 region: CASMSGTENTGELFF. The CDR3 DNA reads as TGTGCCTCAATGTCCGGGACAGAGAACACCGGGGAGCTGTTTTTT.

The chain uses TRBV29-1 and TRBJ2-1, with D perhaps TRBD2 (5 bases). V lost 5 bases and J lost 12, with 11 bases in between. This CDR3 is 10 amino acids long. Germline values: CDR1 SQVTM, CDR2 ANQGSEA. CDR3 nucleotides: TGCAGCGTTAGAACTAGTACGCAGTTCTTC. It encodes CSVRTSTQFF.

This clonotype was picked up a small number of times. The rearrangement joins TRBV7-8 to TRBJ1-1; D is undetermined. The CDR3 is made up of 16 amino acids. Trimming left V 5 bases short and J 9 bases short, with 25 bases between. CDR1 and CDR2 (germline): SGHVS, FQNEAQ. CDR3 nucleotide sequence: TGTGCCAGCAGCGATTCGGGCGATCACCTAGATATAAAAGCTTTCTTT. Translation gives CASSDSGDHLDIKAFF.

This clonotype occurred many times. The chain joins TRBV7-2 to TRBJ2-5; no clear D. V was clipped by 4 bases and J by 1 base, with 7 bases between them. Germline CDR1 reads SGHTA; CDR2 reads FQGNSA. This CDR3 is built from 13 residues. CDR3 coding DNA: TGTGCCAGCAGCTCTTGGACCCAAGAGACCCAGTACTTC. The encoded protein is CASSSWTQETQYF.

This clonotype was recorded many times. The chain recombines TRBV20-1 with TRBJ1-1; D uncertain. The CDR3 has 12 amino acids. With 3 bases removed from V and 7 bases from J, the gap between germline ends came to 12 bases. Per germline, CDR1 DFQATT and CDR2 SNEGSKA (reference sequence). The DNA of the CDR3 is TGCAGTGCTAGCCGAACCCGCCTTGAAGCTTTCTTT. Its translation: CSASRTRLEAFF.

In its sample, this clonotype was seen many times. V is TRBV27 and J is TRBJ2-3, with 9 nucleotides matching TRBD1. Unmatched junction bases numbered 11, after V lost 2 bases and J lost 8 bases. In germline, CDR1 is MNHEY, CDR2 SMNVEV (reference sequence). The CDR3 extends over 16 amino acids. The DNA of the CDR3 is TGTGCCAGCAGTTTAGCTCGGACAGGGGCACGGGTTACGCAGTATTTT. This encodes CASSLARTGARVTQYF.

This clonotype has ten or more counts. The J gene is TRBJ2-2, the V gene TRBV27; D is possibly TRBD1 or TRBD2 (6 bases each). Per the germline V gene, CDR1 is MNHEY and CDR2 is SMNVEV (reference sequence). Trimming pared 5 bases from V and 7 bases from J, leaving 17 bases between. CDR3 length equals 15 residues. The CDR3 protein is CASSRGGGKVGELFF. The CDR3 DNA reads TGTGCCAGCAGTCGTGGAGGGGGAAAGGTCGGGGAGCTGTTTTTT.

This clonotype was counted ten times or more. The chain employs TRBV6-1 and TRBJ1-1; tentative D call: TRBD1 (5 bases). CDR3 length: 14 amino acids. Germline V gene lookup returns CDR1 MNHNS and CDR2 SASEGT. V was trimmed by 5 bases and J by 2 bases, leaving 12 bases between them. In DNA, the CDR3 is TGTGCCAGCAGTTTACATAGGGGAAACACTGAAGCTTTCTTT. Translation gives CASSLHRGNTEAFF.

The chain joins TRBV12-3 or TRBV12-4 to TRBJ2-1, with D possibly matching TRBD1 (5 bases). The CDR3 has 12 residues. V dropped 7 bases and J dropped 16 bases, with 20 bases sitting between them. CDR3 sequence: CASNRRDNVLFF. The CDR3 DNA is TGTGCCAGCAATCGCAGGGATAATGTTCTTTTCTTC.

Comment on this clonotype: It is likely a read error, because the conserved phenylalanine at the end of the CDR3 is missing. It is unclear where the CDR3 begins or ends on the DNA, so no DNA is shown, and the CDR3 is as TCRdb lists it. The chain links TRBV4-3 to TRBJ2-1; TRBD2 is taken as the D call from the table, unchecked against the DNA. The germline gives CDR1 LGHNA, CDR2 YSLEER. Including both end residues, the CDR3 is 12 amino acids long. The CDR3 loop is CASSQDASGGAK.

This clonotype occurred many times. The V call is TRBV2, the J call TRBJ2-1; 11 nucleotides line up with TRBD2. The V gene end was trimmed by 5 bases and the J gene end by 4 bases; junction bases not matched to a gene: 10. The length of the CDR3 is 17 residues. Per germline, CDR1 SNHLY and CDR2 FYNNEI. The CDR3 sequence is CASSYSPTSGVYNEQFF. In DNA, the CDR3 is TGTGCCAGCAGTTACTCCCCGACTAGCGGGGTGTACAATGAGCAGTTCTTC.

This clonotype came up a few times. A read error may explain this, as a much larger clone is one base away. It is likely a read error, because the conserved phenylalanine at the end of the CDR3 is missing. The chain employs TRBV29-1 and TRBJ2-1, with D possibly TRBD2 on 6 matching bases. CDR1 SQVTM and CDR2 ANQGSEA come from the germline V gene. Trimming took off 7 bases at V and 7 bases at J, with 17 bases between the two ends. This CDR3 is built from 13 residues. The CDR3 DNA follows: TGCAGCGCCTTAGGAGGGGAAGGGAATGAGCAGTTCCTC. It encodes CSALGGEGNEQFL.

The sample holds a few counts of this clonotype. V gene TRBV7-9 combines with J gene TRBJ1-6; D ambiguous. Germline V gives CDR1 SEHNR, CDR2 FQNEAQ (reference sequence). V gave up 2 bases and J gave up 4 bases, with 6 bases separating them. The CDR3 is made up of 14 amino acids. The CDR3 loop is CASSLKPYNSPLHF. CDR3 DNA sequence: TGTGCCAGCAGCTTAAAGCCTTATAATTCACCCCTCCACTTT. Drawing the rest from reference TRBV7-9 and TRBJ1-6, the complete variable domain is DTGVSQNPRHKITKRGQNVTFRCDPISEHNRLYWYRQTLGQGPEFLTYFQNEAQLEKSRLLSDRFSAERPKGSFSTLEIQRTEQGDSAMYLCASSLKPYNSPLHFGNGTRLTVT.

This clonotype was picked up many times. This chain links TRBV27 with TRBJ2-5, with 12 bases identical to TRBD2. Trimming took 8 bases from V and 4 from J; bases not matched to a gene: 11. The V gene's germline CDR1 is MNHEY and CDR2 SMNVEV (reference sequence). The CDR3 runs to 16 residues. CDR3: CASGATLGLAGETQYF. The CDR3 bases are TGTGCCAGCGGTGCTACTTTGGGACTAGCGGGAGAGACCCAGTACTTC.